Following are 3 T cell receptor beta chains from one sample sequenced in a study of identical twins. From the 5' RACE reads, TCRdb called clonotypes with MiXCR, one entry per CDR3 protein. Seen here are fewer than 500,000 distinct CDR3 sequences, over 11% observed once, and the top ten hold about 0.94%. A further study also used this sample, focusing on yellow fever vaccine responses in identical twins.

Material: CD4+ T cells sorted from blood. The receptors were sampled from a young woman in good health.

This clonotype has a handful of counts. The chain recombines TRBV3-1 with TRBJ1-6, with D tentatively TRBD1 (5 bases). The CDR3 spans 14 residues. Trimming stripped 1 base from V and 7 bases from J, with 8 bases between. Germline V lookup: CDR1 LGHDT, CDR2 YNNKEL (reference sequence). CDR3 sequence (DNA): TGTGCCAGCAGCCAAGGACAGAAAAATTCACCCCTCCACTTT. It specifies CASSQGQKNSPLHF.

At least ten counts were recorded for this clonotype. This chain links TRBV5-1 with TRBJ2-1, with TRBD2 matching over 10 bases. The germline V gene has CDR1 SGHRS and CDR2 YFSETQ. The CDR3 loop spans 18 amino acids. With 4 bases clipped from V and 4 bases from J, the junction kept 14 bases outside the gene matches. This chain's CDR3 is CASSGRLAGDSGYNEQFF. CDR3 bases: TGCGCCAGCAGCGGGAGGCTAGCGGGGGACAGTGGGTACAATGAGCAGTTCTTC.

This chain joins TRBV2 and TRBJ2-7; 10 bases fit TRBD2. Germline CDR1 and CDR2: SNHLY and FYNNEI. V shed 4 bases and J 7 bases; nucleotides not matched to a gene: 4. This CDR3 region has 13 residues. The CDR3 is CASSGTSGGEQYF. As DNA, the CDR3 is TGTGCCAGCAGTGGGACTAGCGGAGGAGAGCAGTACTTC.